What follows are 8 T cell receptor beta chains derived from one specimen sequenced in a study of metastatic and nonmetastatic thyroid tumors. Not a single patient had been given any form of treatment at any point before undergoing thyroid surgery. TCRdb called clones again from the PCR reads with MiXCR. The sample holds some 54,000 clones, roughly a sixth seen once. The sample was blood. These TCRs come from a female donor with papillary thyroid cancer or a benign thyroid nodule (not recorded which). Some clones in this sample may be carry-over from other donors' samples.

CDR3 DNA sequence: TGTGCCAGCAGGGCCAGGGGGGGAAGCTTCACCGGGGAGCTGTTTTTT. Translation: CASRARGGSFTGELFF. The chain recombines TRBV6-1 with TRBJ2-2, with D perhaps given as TRBD1 or TRBD2 (7 bases each). Trimming left V 6 bases short and J 4 bases short, with 18 bases between. Per germline, CDR1 MNHNS and CDR2 SASEGT. The CDR3 loop spans 16 amino acids.

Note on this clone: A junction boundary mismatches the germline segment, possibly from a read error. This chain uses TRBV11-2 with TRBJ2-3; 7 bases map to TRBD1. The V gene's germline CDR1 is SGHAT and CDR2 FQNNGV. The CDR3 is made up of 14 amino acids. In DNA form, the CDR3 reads TGTGCCAGCAGCTTGGGACAGCGCACAGATACGCAGTATTTC. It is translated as CASSLGQRTDTQYF.

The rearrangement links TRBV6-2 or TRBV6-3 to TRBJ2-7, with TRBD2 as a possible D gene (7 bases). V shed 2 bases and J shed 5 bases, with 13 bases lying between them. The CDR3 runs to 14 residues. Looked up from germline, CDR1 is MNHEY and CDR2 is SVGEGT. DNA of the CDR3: TGTGCCAGCAGTTACACCGGGGGGCCCAACGAGCAGTACTTC. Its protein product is CASSYTGGPNEQYF.

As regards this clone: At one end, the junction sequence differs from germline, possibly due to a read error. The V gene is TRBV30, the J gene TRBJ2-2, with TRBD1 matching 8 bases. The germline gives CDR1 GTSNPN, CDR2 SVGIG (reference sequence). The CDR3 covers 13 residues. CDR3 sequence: CAWRTGSVGELFF. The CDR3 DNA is TGTGCCTGGCGGACAGGGAGTGTCGGGGAGCTGTTCTTT.

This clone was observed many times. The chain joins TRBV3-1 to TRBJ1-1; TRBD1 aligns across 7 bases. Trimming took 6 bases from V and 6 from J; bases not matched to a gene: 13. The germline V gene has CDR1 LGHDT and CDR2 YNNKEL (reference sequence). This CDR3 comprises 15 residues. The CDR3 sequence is CASRSGGAGGSEAFF. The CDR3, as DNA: TGTGCCAGCAGGTCCGGCGGGGCAGGGGGTTCTGAAGCTTTCTTT.

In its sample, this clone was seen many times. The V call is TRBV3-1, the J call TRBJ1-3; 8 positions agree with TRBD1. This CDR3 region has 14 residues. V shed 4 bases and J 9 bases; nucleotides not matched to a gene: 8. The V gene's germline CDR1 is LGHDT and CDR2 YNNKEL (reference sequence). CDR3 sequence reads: CASSPSTGEATIYF. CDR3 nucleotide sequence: TGTGCCAGCAGCCCCTCGACAGGGGAGGCCACCATATATTTT.

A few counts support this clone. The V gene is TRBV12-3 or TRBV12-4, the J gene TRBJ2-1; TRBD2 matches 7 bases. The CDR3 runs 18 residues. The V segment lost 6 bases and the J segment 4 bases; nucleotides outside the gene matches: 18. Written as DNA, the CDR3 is TGTGCCAGCAGCCCGACTATCGGGAGGTCCTGGGTTTACAATGAGCAGTTCTTC. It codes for CASSPTIGRSWVYNEQFF.

CDR3 region: CASRGLSGTGPYGYTF. As DNA, the CDR3 is TGTGCCAGCAGGGGACTAAGTGGGACAGGGCCCTATGGCTACACCTTC. The chain uses TRBV12-3 or TRBV12-4 and TRBJ1-2, with 9 positions matching TRBD1. This CDR3 region has 16 residues. Unmatched junction bases numbered 12, after V lost 6 bases and J lost 4 bases.